This paragraph reports one T cell receptor beta chain. Its antigen is not yet known. No quality values exist for individual bases; no much larger clone is one base distant. The CDR3 regions of human TCRbeta chains were analyzed by immunosequencing. The authors' analysis ran thus. Repertoire TCRs were matched against a reference library of SARS-CoV-2-specific TCRs generated with the MIRA antigen-specificity platform. Breadth was defined as the fraction of unique TCRs that were SARS-CoV-2-associated. Depth was defined as the fraction of total T cells that were SARS-CoV-2-associated. Using the MIRA data, each spike-specific TCR was mapped to the spike region that the TCR reacts to and placed in a CD4 or CD8 class. Log10-transformed breadth and depth values were compared by one-way ANOVA with Sidak's multiple comparisons tests. This immuneACCESS table, as held by TCRdb, lists in-frame sequences with V and J called but not all clones. Of the missing ones, under half trace to an unresolved V gene in checked studies; the others have no known cause. D and trimming come from the DNA, and the V and J calls and clone size come from that table. The sample has some 110,000 clones on record, over 85% of them singletons. Of the sample, 4% to 5.5% is held by the ten largest clones.

The sample's time point label, decoded: baseline before first vaccination. Vaccinee samples were obtained from the UK trials COV001 and COV002, which included a single-blind randomized controlled phase 2/3 trial of AZD1222 (ChAdOx1 nCoV-19) in healthy adults. For TCRbeta chain sequencing, PBMC samples were collected from trial participants at day 0 and at day 28 after the second dose. The data originate from a study of T cell responses to AZD1222 COVID-19 vaccine (dated by TCRdb to the early 2020s). Study-level background: AZD1222 recipients given second doses at about 4 weeks or at about 12 weeks were pooled, since spike-specific TCR depth and breadth were not found to differ between the two schedules. A total of over 230 trial participants underwent TCR sequencing, of whom about 210 had received two doses of AZD1222 and 26 had received two doses of the MenACWY control vaccine. Enrollment into the trials was organized by age into subgroups of 18-55, 56-69 and 70-plus years, and those subgroups contained approximately 150, 30 and 60 TCR-sequenced participants, respectively. What the research found in general, with its limitations: Because no day 14 peak-response samples were available, repertoires were characterized only after the peak T cell response. Participants were mostly white British and included more females than males, and it was suggested by the authors that clonal diversity may have been underestimated. Only 5 to 7 AZD1222 recipients were SARS-CoV-2 seropositive at baseline, limiting conclusions about previously exposed vaccinees. The 56-69-year group was small, and its depth increase did not reach significance, likely because of low power. After two AZD1222 doses, both the breadth and the depth of spike-specific TCRs were significantly higher than at day 0 and than in MenACWY recipients. Nearly half of unique spike-specific TCRs reportedly recognized epitopes outside regions mutated in the B.1.351 and B.1.1.7 variants. CD4 TCRs associated with the vaccine covered the entire spike protein, and the dominant responses were in regions 160-218 and 743-854.

Via the germline V gene, CDR1 is MDHEN and CDR2 SYDVKM. V is pared back by 6 bases and J by 1 base, with 12 bases lying between the germline termini. The CDR3 runs 14 amino acids, cysteine and phenylalanine included. CDR3 DNA only is kept here, 42 bases in frame from base 1. The rearrangement joined TRBV28 to TRBJ1-1; TRBD1 is possibly the D segment (6 matching bases). The material was peripheral blood, obtained on day 0 of AZD1222 vaccination. This TCR was sampled from an adult in good health. The DNA sequence is TGTGCCAGCAGACAGGGAGGCGAGAACACTGAAGCTTTCTTT. The encoded protein is CASRQGGENTEAFF.